This T cell receptor beta chain was sequenced during a study of tumour-infiltrating T cells in Burkitt lymphoma. The wider study: Patients covered every epidemiological subtype of Burkitt lymphoma. Overall and progression-free survival were predicted by productive clonality.

This clone showed up just a few times. Antigen unknown. Notes on the study in general: Several public clonotypes were shared across many Burkitt lymphoma patients.

Data came from immunoSEQ multiplex PCR; TCRdb stores just in-frame clones and leaves some out. Of over 2,000 clones in the sample, 14% to 15% were seen once. The CDR3 spans 13 residues. V was pared by 2 bases and J by 3 bases, with 8 bases between. Germline assignment: CDR1 GTSNPN and CDR2 SVGIG (reference sequence). Sample: tumor tissue. This TCR was sampled from a human donor with Burkitt lymphoma. The chain links TRBV30 to TRBJ1-5; no definite D call. The CDR3 reads CAWSMGANQPQHF. CDR3 bases: TGTGCCTGGAGTATGGGTGCCAATCAGCCCCAGCATTTT.